The rows below give T cell receptor beta chains drawn from one sample of a study of identifying expanded T cells in peripheral blood. TCRdb's copy holds only in-frame clones and misses some; the assay was immunoSEQ multiplex PCR. The sample includes about 100,000 clones, 87% of them seen just once. Sequencing input: blood. The origin of the receptors is a person aged 18-69 years in good health. Both conserved end residues are part of each CDR3. Fields, in order: V gene, J gene, clone size, D gene, CDR3 DNA, CDR3 protein. A D gene is named only where the DNA matches it firmly. Not every row has a clone size; where given, it reads once, few, many or a size class.

TRBV7-2	TRBJ2-1	.	.	TGTGCCAGCAGCTTATCCCCAGGCGGGTACAATGAGCAGTTCTTC	CASSLSPGGYNEQFF
TRBV21-1	TRBJ2-7	.	.	TGTGCCAGCAGCACTAAGGGCGAGGGACTGGAACTCTACGAGCAGTACTTC	CASSTKGEGLELYEQYF
TRBV7-9	TRBJ2-3	.	.	TGTGCCAGCACCGCGGGACTGCCCAGCACAGATACGCAGTATTTT	CASTAGLPSTDTQYF
TRBV28	TRBJ1-2	.	.	TGTGCCAGCAGCCTTTTTCAGGCAGGGGTCTATGGCTACACCTTC	CASSLFQAGVYGYTF
TRBV10-3	TRBJ1-6	few	TRBD1	TGTGCCCTCAGGGGGACAGATAATTCACCCCTCCACTTT	CALRGTDNSPLHF
TRBV10-3	TRBJ1-1	once	.	TGTGCCATCAGTGAGTCGATGGTGAACACTGAAGCTTTCTTT	CAISESMVNTEAFF
TRBV2	TRBJ1-5	.	.	TGTGCCAGCAGTGAACGAGGGGGCAATCAGCCCCAGCATTTT	CASSERGGNQPQHF
TRBV2	TRBJ1-4	.	TRBD1	TGTGCCAGCAGGGGACAGGGGATCGCCAGAGAAAAACTGTTTTTT	CASRGQGIAREKLFF
TRBV7-7	TRBJ2-5	.	.	TGTGCCAGCAGCTTGGGGACGTATCAAGAGACCCAGTACTTC	CASSLGTYQETQYF
TRBV27	TRBJ1-1	.	.	TGTGCCAGCGTCTACGAGGAATTGGGAACTGAAGCTTTCTTT	CASVYEELGTEAFF
TRBV6-6	TRBJ2-2	.	.	TGTGCCAGCAGTAGGACGGACACCGGGGAGCTGTTTTTT	CASSRTDTGELFF
TRBV10-3	TRBJ1-6	.	.	TGTGCCAACCGGGACCGCGATAATTCACCCCTCCACTTT	CANRDRDNSPLHF
TRBV5-1	TRBJ2-1	.	.	TGCGCCAGCAGCTCCCAGTTCGGAAGGTACAATGAGCAGTTCTTC	CASSSQFGRYNEQFF
TRBV7-9	TRBJ1-5	.	TRBD1	TGTGCCAGCAGCGGTCGACAGGGTGGTCAGCCCCAGCATTTT	CASSGRQGGQPQHF
TRBV28	TRBJ1-5	.	.	TGTGCCAGCAGTTTATGGGGACCTCGCTATCAGCCCCAGCATTTT	CASSLWGPRYQPQHF
TRBV18	TRBJ2-7	.	.	TGTGCCAGCTCACCAGCGGAGGGGATTTTCTACGAGCAGTACTTC	CASSPAEGIFYEQYF
TRBV10-2	TRBJ1-1	.	TRBD1	TGCGCCAGCAAGCCCGGGACAGGTGACAACACTGAAGCTTTCTTT	CASKPGTGDNTEAFF
TRBV6-9	TRBJ1-2	once	.	TGTGCCAGCAGTTCGGGGGTTTATGGCTACACCTTC	CASSSGVYGYTF
TRBV18	TRBJ2-1	.	TRBD1	TGTGCCAGCTCACCACGCGCCCCGGGACAGGGTCCCCACAATGAGCAGTTCTTC	CASSPRAPGQGPHNEQFF
TRBV6-6	TRBJ2-5	once	.	TGTGCCAGCAGTTACGGTCTCACCGGGGAGACCCAGTACTTC	CASSYGLTGETQYF
TRBV7-9	TRBJ2-1	.	.	TGTGCCAGCAGCTTAGTTTCGGGGTCTGATGAGCAGTTCTTC	CASSLVSGSDEQFF
TRBV7-2	TRBJ2-5	once	TRBD2	TGTGCCAGCAGCCCGGGGACTAGCGGCGGCCAGACCCAGTACTTC	CASSPGTSGGQTQYF
TRBV7-9	TRBJ2-3	.	TRBD2	TGTGCCAGCAGCCGAACTCTAGCGGTGCTAGATACGCAGTATTTT	CASSRTLAVLDTQYF
TRBV9	TRBJ2-1	.	.	TGTGCCAGCAGCGTAGGGACTGGCTTCAATGAGCAGTTCTTC	CASSVGTGFNEQFF
TRBV28	TRBJ2-7	.	.	TGTGCCAGCAACTTCGGAGAGTACGAGCAGTACTTC	CASNFGEYEQYF
TRBV5-1	TRBJ1-5	.	.	TGCGCCAGCAGCTTCTCAGGTGGCGAGACCCAGCATTTT	CASSFSGGETQHF
TRBV7-6	TRBJ1-4	.	TRBD1	TGTGCCAGCAGCCCCAGGGGGGGCGGAGGTGAAAAACTGTTTTTT	CASSPRGGGGEKLFF
TRBV6-5	TRBJ1-5	.	.	TGTGCCAGCAGACAGGGTTTAGGGCCCCAGCATTTT	CASRQGLGPQHF
TRBV25-1	TRBJ2-5	.	TRBD2	TGTGCCAGCAGTTCGAACCCGGGGGAGGGGGAGACCCAGTACTTC	CASSSNPGEGETQYF
TRBV29-1	TRBJ1-1	once	TRBD1	TGCAGCGTTGAACCCACGGGACAGGGAGGATCTTTTATGGGCACTGAAGCTTTCTTT	CSVEPTGQGGSFMGTEAFF
TRBV6-6	TRBJ2-2	.	.	TGTGCCAGTGGGGCCTCCACCGGGGAGCTGTTTTTT	CASGASTGELFF
TRBV4-3	TRBJ2-1	.	TRBD1	TGCGCCAGCAGCCAGCTGACAGGGCCCTACAATGAGCAGTTCTTC	CASSQLTGPYNEQFF
TRBV19	TRBJ2-3	.	.	TGTGCCACCAGACAGCAGGCAGATACGCAGTATTTT	CATRQQADTQYF
TRBV11-2	TRBJ2-5	.	.	TGTGCCAGCAGCTTTGGGGACCAAGAGACCCAGTACTTC	CASSFGDQETQYF
TRBV6-5	TRBJ2-1	.	.	TGTGCCAGCAGTTCTCTCCTATCGGGCTTTGTGAGTGAGCAGTTCTTC	CASSSLLSGFVSEQFF
TRBV28	TRBJ2-1	.	TRBD1	TGTGCCAGCCTAGGACAGGATTCATACAATGAGCAGTTCTTC	CASLGQDSYNEQFF
TRBV4-2	TRBJ2-2	.	.	TGTGCCAGCACTCAGCCTACGAACACCGGGGAGCTGTTTTTT	CASTQPTNTGELFF
TRBV28	TRBJ1-2	.	.	TGTGCCAGCAGTTCCCTAACCTTTAATTGGGGCTACACCTTC	CASSSLTFNWGYTF
TRBV5-6	TRBJ1-3	.	.	TGTGCCAGCAGCTCGAGGAGGGATTTTGGAAACACCATATATTTT	CASSSRRDFGNTIYF
TRBV5-6	TRBJ2-1	.	.	TGTGCCAGCAGCTTGGGCCCGTCTTTGGAATCCTACAATGAGCAGTTCTTC	CASSLGPSLESYNEQFF
TRBV7-9	TRBJ1-4	.	.	TGTGCCAGCAGCTTCAGGGGCCGGGCTAATGAAAAACTGTTTTTT	CASSFRGRANEKLFF
TRBV5-1	TRBJ2-5	.	TRBD2	TGCGCCAGCAGCCCCTCACTAGCGGGGAGTATTCAAGAGACCCAGTACTTC	CASSPSLAGSIQETQYF
TRBV15	TRBJ2-2	.	TRBD2	TGTGCCACCAGCCCTCCCGGGAGGGGGGCGAACACCGGGGAGCTGTTTTTT	CATSPPGRGANTGELFF
TRBV10-2	TRBJ1-5	.	.	TGCGCCAGCAGTGACGGGGGGTATTTTCAGCCCCAGCATTTT	CASSDGGYFQPQHF
TRBV14	TRBJ2-3	.	.	TGTGCCAGCAGCCATCCAAAGGGGGAAACTAGCACAGATACGCAGTATTTT	CASSHPKGETSTDTQYF
TRBV5-1	TRBJ2-5	.	TRBD1	TGCGCCAGCAGCGGGACGGGACAGTTTTTTCAAGAGACCCAGTACTTC	CASSGTGQFFQETQYF
TRBV5-1	TRBJ2-7	.	.	TGCGCCAGCAGCTTCGAGGGGCGCGTTTCCCTCTACGAGCAGTACTTC	CASSFEGRVSLYEQYF
TRBV27	TRBJ1-6	few	.	TGTGCCAGCAGTGGGCAGGTGAATTCACCCCTCCACTTT	CASSGQVNSPLHF